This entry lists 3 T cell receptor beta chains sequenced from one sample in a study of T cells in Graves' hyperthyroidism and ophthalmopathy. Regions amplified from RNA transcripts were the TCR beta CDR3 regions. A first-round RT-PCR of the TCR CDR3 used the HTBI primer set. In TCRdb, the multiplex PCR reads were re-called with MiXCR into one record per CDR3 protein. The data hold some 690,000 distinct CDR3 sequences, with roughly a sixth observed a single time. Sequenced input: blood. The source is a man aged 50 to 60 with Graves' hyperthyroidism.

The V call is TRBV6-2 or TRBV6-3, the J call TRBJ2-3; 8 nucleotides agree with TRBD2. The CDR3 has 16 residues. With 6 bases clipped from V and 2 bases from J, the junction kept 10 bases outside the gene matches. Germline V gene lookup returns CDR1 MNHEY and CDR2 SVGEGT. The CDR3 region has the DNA TGTGCCAGCAGACCCTCCGTAGCGGGGATCACAGATACGCAGTATTTT. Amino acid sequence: CASRPSVAGITDTQYF.

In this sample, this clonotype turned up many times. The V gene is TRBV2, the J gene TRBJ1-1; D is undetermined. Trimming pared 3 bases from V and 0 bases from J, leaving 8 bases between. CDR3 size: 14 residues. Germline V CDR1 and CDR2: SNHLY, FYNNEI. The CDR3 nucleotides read TGTGCCAGCAGTGATGGCCAGCTGAACACTGAAGCTTTCTTT. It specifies CASSDGQLNTEAFF.

CDR3 in DNA: TGTGCCAGCAGTCCCTGGGAGGGCCTAGGTGAGCAGTTCTTC. Amino acids: CASSPWEGLGEQFF. The chain joins TRBV3-1 to TRBJ2-1; TRBD2 aligns across 7 bases. Germline CDR1 and CDR2: LGHDT and YNNKEL (reference sequence). The J segment lost 9 bases and the V segment lost 6 bases, leaving 11 bases of the junction unmatched. CDR3 size: 14 residues.